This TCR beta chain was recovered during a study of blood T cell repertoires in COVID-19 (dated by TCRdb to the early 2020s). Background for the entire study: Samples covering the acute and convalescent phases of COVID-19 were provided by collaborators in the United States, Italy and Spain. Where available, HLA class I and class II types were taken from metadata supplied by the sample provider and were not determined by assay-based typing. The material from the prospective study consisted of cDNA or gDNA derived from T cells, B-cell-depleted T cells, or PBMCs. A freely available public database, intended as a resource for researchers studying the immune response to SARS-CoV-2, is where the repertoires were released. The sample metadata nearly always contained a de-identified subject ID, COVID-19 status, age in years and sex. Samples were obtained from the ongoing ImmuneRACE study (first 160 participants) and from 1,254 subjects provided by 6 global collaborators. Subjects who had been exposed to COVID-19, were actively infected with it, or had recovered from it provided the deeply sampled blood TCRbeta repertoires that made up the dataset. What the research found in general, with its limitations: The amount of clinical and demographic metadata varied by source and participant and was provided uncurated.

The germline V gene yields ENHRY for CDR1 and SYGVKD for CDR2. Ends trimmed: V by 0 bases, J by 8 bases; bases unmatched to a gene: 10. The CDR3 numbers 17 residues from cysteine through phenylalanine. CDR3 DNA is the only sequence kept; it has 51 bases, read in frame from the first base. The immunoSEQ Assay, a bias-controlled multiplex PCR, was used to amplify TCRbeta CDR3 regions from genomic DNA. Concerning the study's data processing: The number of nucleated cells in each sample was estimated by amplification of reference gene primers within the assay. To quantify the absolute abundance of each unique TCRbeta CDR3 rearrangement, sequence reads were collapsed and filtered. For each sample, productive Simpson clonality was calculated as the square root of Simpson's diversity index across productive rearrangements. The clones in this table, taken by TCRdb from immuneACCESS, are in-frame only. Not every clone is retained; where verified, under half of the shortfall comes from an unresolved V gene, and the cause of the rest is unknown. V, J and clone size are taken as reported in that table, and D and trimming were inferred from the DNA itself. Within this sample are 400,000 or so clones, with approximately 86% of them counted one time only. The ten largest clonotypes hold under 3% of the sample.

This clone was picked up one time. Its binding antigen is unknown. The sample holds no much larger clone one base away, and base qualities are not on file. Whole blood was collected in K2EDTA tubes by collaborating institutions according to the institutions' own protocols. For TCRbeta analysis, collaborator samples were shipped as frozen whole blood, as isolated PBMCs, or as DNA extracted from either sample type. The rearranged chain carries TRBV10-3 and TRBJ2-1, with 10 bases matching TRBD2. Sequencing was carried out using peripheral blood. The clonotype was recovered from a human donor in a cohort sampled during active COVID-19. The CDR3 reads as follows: CAISESAASGSADEQFF. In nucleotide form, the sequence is TGTGCCATCAGTGAGTCGGCCGCTAGCGGGAGTGCGGATGAGCAGTTCTTC.